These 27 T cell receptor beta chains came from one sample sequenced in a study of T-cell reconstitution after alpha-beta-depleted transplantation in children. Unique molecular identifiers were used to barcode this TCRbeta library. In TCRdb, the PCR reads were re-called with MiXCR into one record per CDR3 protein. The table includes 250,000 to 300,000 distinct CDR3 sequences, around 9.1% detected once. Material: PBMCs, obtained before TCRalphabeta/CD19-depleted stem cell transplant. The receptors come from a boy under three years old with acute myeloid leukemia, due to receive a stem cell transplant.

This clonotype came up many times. CDR3 amino acids: CASSRGLAGDQETQYF. CDR3 DNA sequence: TGTGCCAGCTCTCGGGGGCTAGCGGGGGACCAAGAGACCCAGTACTTC. This chain connects TRBV3-1 to TRBJ2-5; 10 positions match TRBD2. Trimming cost V 8 bases and J 0 bases; bases outside gene matches: 9. Germline V gene data show CDR1 as LGHDT and CDR2 as YNNKEL (reference sequence). The CDR3 loop spans 16 amino acids.

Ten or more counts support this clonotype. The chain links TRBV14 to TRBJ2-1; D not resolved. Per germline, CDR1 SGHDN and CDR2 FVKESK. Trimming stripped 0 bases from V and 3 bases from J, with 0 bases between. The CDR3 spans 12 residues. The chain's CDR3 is CASSQDYNEQFF. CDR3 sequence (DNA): TGTGCCAGCAGCCAAGACTACAATGAGCAGTTCTTC. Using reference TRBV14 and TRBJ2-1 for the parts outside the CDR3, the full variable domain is EAGVTQFPSHSVIEKGQTVTLRCDPISGHDNLYWYRRVMGKEIKFLLHFVKESKQDESGMPNNRFLAERTGGTYSTLKVQPAELEDSGVYFCASSQDYNEQFFGPGTRLTVL.

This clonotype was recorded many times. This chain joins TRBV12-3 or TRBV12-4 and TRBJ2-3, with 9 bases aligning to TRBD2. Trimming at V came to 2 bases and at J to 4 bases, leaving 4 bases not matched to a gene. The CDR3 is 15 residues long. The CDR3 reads CASSLWAGGPDTQYF. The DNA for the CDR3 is TGTGCCAGCAGTTTATGGGCGGGAGGGCCAGATACGCAGTATTTT.

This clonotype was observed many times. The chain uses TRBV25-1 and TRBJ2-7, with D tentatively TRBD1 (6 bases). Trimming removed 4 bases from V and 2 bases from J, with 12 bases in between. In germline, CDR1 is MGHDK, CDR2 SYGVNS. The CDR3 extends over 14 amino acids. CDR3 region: CASSVQGRTYEQYF. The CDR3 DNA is TGTGCCAGCAGTGTCCAGGGGAGAACCTACGAGCAGTACTTC.

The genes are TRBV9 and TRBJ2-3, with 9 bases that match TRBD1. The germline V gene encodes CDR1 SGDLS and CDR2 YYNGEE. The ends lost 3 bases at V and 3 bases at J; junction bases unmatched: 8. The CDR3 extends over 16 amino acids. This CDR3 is CASSAQDRGMTDTQYF. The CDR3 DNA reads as TGTGCCAGCAGCGCCCAGGACAGGGGTATGACAGATACGCAGTATTTT.

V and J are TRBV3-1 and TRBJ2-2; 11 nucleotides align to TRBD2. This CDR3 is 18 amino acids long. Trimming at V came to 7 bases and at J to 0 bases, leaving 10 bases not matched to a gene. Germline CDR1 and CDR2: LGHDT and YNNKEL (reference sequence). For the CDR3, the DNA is TGTGCCAGCACCCATCGTCTAGCGGGGGGATCGAACACCGGGGAGCTGTTTTTT. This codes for CASTHRLAGGSNTGELFF.

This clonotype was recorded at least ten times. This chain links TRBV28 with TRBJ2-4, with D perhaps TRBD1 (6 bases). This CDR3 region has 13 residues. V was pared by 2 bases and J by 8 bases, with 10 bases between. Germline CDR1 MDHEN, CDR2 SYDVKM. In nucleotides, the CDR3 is TGTGCCAGCAGTTTACCCCACAGGGACATTCAGTACTTC. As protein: CASSLPHRDIQYF.

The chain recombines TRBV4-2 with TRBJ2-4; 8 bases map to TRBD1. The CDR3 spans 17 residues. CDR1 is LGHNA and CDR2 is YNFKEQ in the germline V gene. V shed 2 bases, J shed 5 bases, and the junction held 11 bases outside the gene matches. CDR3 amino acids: CASSQRNPTGAENIQYF. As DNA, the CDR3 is TGTGCCAGCAGCCAAAGGAACCCGACAGGGGCGGAAAACATTCAGTACTTC.

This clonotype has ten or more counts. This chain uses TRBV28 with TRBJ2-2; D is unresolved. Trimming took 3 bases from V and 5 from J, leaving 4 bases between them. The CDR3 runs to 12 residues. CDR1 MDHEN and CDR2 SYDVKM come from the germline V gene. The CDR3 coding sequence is TGTGCCAGCAGTTTTGGAACCGGGGAGCTGTTTTTT. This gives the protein CASSFGTGELFF.

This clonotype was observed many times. The CDR3 DNA sequence: TGTGCCAGCAGGCAGGGACAGGGCCACGAGCAGTACTTC. This codes for CASRQGQGHEQYF. The V call is TRBV12-3 or TRBV12-4, the J call TRBJ2-7, with TRBD1 matching 9 bases. The CDR3 is 13 residues long. V gave up 6 bases and J gave up 5 bases; unmatched junction bases: 5.

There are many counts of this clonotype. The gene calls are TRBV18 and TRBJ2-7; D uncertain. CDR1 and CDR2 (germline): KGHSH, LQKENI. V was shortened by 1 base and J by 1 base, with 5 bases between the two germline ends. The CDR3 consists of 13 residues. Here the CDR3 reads CASSPQASYEQYF. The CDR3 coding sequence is TGTGCCAGCTCACCACAGGCGTCCTACGAGCAGTACTTC.

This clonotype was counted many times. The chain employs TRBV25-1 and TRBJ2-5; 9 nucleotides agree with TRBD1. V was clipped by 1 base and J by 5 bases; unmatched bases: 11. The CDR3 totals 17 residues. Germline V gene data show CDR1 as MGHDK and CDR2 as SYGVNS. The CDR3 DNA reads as TGTGCCAGCAGTGAATTTATGGTCAGGACAGGGGACGAGACCCAGTACTTC. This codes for CASSEFMVRTGDETQYF.

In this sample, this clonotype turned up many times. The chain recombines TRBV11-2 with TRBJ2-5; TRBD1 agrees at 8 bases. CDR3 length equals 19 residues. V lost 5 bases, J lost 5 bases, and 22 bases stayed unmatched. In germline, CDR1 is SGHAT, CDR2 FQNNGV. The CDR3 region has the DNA TGTGCCAGCAGCCGACCCCTCCTAAGGGACAGGAGCAAGCGGGAGACCCAGTACTTC. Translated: CASSRPLLRDRSKRETQYF.

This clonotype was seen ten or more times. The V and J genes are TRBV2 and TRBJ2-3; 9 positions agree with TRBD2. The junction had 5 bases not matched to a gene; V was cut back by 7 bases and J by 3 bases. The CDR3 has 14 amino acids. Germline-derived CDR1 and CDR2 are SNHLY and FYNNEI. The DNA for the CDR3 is TGTGCCAGCAACGGCGGGGGGGCAACAGATACGCAGTATTTT. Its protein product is CASNGGGATDTQYF.

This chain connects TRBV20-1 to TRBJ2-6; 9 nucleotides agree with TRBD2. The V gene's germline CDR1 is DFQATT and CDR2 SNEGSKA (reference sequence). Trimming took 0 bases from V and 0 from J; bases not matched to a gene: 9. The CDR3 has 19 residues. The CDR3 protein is CSAREDLAGEASGANVLTF. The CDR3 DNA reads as TGCAGTGCTAGAGAGGATTTAGCGGGAGAAGCCTCTGGGGCCAACGTCCTGACTTTC.

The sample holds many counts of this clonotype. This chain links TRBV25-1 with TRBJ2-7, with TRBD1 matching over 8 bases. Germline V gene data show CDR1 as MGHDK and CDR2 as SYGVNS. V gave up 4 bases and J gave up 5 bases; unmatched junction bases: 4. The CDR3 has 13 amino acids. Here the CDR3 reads CASSGTGIHEQYF. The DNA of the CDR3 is TGTGCCAGCAGTGGGACAGGGATTCACGAGCAGTACTTC.

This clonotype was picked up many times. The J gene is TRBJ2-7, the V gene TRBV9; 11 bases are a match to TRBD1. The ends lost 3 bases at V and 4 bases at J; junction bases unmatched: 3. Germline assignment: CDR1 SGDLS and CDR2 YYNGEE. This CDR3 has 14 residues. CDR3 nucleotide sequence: TGTGCCAGCAGCGGCGGGACAGGGGGGTACGAGCAGTACTTC. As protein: CASSGGTGGYEQYF.

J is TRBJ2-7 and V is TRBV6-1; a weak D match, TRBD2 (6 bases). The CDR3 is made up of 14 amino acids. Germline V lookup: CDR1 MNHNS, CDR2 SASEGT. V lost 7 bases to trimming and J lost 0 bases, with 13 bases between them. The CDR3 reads CASTGLLSSYEQYF. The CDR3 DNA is TGTGCCAGCACGGGACTCCTTAGCTCCTACGAGCAGTACTTC.

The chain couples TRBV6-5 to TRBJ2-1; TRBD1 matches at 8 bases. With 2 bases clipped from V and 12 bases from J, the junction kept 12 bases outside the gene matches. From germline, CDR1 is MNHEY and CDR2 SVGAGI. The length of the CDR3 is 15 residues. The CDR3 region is CASSYAGYPGGPQFF. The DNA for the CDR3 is TGTGCCAGCAGTTACGCTGGATATCCAGGGGGCCCGCAGTTCTTC.

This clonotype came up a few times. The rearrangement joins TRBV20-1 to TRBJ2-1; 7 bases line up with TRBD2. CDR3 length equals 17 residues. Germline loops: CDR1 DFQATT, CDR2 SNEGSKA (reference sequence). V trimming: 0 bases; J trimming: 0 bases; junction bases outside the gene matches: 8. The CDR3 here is CSARDGGDMSSYNEQFF. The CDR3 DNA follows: TGCAGTGCTAGAGATGGGGGGGATATGAGCTCCTACAATGAGCAGTTCTTC.

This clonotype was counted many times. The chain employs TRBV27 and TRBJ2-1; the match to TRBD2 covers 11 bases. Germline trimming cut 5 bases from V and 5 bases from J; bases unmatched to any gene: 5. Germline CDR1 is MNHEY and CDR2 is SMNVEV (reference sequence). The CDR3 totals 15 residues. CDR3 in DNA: TGTGCCAGCAGTCTTGGGACTAGCGGAGACAATGAGCAGTTCTTC. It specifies CASSLGTSGDNEQFF.

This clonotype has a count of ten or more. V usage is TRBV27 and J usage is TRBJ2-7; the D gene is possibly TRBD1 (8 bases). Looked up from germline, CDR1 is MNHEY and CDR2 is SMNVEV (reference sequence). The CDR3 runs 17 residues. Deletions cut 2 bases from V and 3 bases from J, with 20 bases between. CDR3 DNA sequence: TGTGCCAGCAGTTTAATACCTCTACAGGGGGGGAACTACGAGCAGTACTTC. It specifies CASSLIPLQGGNYEQYF.

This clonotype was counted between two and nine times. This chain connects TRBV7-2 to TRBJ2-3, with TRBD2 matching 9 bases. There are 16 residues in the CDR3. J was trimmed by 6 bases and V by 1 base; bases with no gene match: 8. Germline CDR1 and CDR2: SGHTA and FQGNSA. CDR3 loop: CASSLVGRGGRDTQYF. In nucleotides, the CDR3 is TGTGCCAGCAGCTTAGTCGGGCGGGGGGGCCGGGATACGCAGTATTTT.

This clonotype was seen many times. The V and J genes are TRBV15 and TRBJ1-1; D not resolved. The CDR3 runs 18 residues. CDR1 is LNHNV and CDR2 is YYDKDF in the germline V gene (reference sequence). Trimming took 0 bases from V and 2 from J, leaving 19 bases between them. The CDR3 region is CATSRDMRPRVINTEAFF. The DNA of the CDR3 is TGTGCCACCAGCAGAGATATGAGACCCCGGGTAATTAACACTGAAGCTTTCTTT.

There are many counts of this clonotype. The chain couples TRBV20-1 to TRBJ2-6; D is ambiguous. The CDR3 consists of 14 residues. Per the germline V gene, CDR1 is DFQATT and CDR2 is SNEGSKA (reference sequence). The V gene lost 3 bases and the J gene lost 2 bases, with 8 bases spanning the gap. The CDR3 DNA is TGCAGTGCTAGGTCTGCAACTGGGGCCAACGTCCTGACTTTC. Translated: CSARSATGANVLTF.

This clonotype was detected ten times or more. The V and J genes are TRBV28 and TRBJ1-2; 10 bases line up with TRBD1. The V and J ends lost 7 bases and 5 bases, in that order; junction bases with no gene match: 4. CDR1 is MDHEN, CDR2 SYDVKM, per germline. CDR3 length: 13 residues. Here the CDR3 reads CASTPGQGYGYTF. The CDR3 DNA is TGTGCCAGCACCCCGGGACAGGGGTATGGCTACACCTTC.

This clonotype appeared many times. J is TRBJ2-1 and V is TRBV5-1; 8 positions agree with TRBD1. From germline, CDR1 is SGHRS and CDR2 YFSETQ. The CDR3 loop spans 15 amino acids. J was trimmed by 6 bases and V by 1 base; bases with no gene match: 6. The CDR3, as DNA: TGCGCCAGCAGCTTGCAGGGGGCAGTTGGCAATGAGCAGTTCTTC. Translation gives CASSLQGAVGNEQFF.